The entry that follows covers one T cell receptor beta chain sequence. No antigen is known for it. PCR primers comprised 60 Vbeta and 13 Jbeta primers. Profiled with immunoSEQ multiplex PCR; TCRdb holds only in-frame clones, not every one. The sample holds approximately 160,000 clones; approximately 80% are singletons and the top ten take 1.5% to 2%. This sample was taken from a study of cytomegalovirus exposure and HLA in healthy donors. Germline V CDR1 and CDR2: SGHVS, FQNEAQ. V gave up 1 base and J gave up 4 bases, with 20 bases separating them. The CDR3 totals 17 residues. Points from the study as a whole: According to an earlier analysis, most TCR beta V segments yielded productive rearrangements about 87% or about 30% of the time.

The chain joins TRBV7-8 to TRBJ2-7; D perhaps matches TRBD2 (6 bases). This TCR was recovered from a woman in her 30s in good health and CMV-seronegative. The sequenced material came from PBMCs. This CDR3 is CASSLVAGPGISYEQYF. CDR3 nucleotide sequence: TGTGCCAGCAGCTTAGTTGCGGGGCCGGGGATCTCATACGAGCAGTACTTC. The full variable domain, its missing parts supplied by reference TRBV7-8 and TRBJ2-7, is GAGVSQSPRYKVAKRGQDVALRCDPISGHVSLFWYQQALGQGPEFLTYFQNEAQLDKSGLPSDRFFAERPEGSVSTLKIQRTQQEDSAVYLCASSLVAGPGISYEQYFGPGTRLTVT.